The subject of this entry is one TCR beta chain. The data are from a study of blood T cell repertoires in COVID-19. Overall study context: The United States, Italy and Spain supplied acute and convalescent COVID-19 samples.

Deletions cut 10 bases from V and 2 bases from J, with 12 bases between. Looked up from germline, CDR1 is LNHDA and CDR2 is SQIVND (reference sequence). The CDR3 consists of 14 residues. Per the authors' pipeline: Reference gene primer amplification in the assay estimated nucleated cell counts. TCRdb's copy holds only in-frame clones and misses some; the assay was immunoSEQ multiplex PCR. The V and J calls and clone size were taken over from that table, and D and trimming were inferred from the DNA. The repertoire holds hundreds of thousands of clones, with roughly 87% as singletons. Ages ranged from about 18 to 89 years, with residence in 24 US areas. Participants had their cohort set by participant-reported clinical history.

The sample was PBMCs or T cells enriched from blood (not recorded which). The receptor was isolated from a woman aged 25 to 39 with acute COVID-19. The chain is built from TRBV19 and TRBJ2-6; D not resolved. CDR3 protein: CATLPFAGANVLTF. CDR3 in DNA: TGTGCCACCCTACCGTTTGCTGGGGCCAACGTCCTGACTTTC.